This TCR beta chain was identified during a study of T cells after posttransplantation cyclophosphamide. From germline, CDR1 is SGHRS and CDR2 YFSETQ. CDR3 size: 13 residues. Trimming removed 5 bases at V and 3 bases at J, with 11 bases between. On the day of bone marrow donation, the related graft donor provided peripheral blood. Whole-study findings and limits: Blood and skin or GI T cell repertoires showed limited TRB overlap. Recipient CMV seropositivity and CMV reactivation strongly tracked TRB clonality. Donor CD8+ memory clones often dominated recipient blood repertoires at later times.

The table lists this clone with many counts. The antigen remains undetermined. The method was immunoSEQ multiplex PCR; TCRdb's version includes in-frame clones alone and lacks a portion of them. Sampling found about 24,000 clones, none seen once. Sequenced: PBMCs. The sequence was collected from a woman between 45 and 65 years old in good health, CMV-negative, and a related stem cell transplant donor. The V and J genes are TRBV5-1 and TRBJ1-1; D possibly corresponds to TRBD1 (5 bases). Here the CDR3 reads CASSRQGDTEAFF. CDR3 sequence (DNA): TGCGCCAGCAGTCGGCAGGGTGACACTGAAGCTTTCTTT. Based on the CDR3 plus reference TRBV5-1 and TRBJ1-1, the full variable domain is KAGVTQTPRYLIKTRGQQVTLSCSPISGHRSVSWYQQTPGQGLQFLFEYFSETQRNKGNFPGRFSGRQFSNSRSEMNVSTLELGDSALYLCASSRQGDTEAFFGQGTRLTVV.